The 18 T cell receptor beta chains listed next were all sequenced from one sample in a study of T-cell reconstitution after alpha-beta-depleted transplantation in children. Preparation of the TCRbeta library used unique molecular identifiers. TCRdb processed the PCR reads anew with MiXCR; each CDR3 protein has one entry. The sample carries about 580,000 distinct CDR3 sequences, 25% to 30% recorded once. Sequences were derived from PBMCs, sampled before TCRalphabeta/CD19-depleted stem cell transplant. These receptors all stem from a boy under three years old with Wiskott-Aldrich syndrome, due to receive a stem cell transplant.

This chain connects TRBV19 to TRBJ2-1; D gene ambiguous. This CDR3 spans 14 amino acids. Per the germline V gene, CDR1 is LNHDA and CDR2 is SQIVND (reference sequence). Deletions cut 9 bases from V and 1 base from J, with 13 bases between. CDR3 region: CASPGTDSYNEQFF. The DNA of the CDR3 is TGTGCCAGCCCCGGAACAGATTCCTACAATGAGCAGTTCTTC.

There are a few counts of this clonotype. The rearrangement joins TRBV15 to TRBJ2-5; 12 bases align to TRBD2. J lost 7 bases, V lost 4 bases, and 13 bases had no gene match. The CDR3 has 17 residues. The germline V gene encodes CDR1 LNHNV and CDR2 YYDKDF (reference sequence). The CDR3 loop reads CATSKLAGGGEFGTQYF. DNA of the CDR3: TGTGCCACCAGCAAACTAGCGGGAGGAGGAGAGTTCGGGACCCAGTACTTC.

For this clonotype: Its ends do not fully match the called genes, so a read error is possible. This rearrangement joins TRBV7-9 to TRBJ2-1, with 16 nucleotides matching TRBD2. Germline CDR1 SEHNR, CDR2 FQNEAQ (reference sequence). This CDR3 has 17 amino acids. The DNA for the CDR3 is TGTGCCAGCAGCCTACTGGGACTAGCGGGAGGGTACAGTGAGCAGTTCTTC. Its protein is CASSLLGLAGGYSEQFF.

This clonotype was seen once. Here the CDR3 reads CASSLSSFGETQYF. CDR3 DNA sequence: TGTGCCAGCAGCCTCTCTAGTTTCGGGGAGACCCAGTACTTC. V usage is TRBV7-3 and J usage is TRBJ2-5; D remains ambiguous. Per the germline V gene, CDR1 is SGHTA and CDR2 is FQGTGA. This CDR3 has 14 residues. V lost 5 bases, J lost 5 bases, and 15 bases lay in between.

The chain employs TRBV13 and TRBJ2-4, with 13 bases aligning to TRBD2. Germline V lookup: CDR1 PRHDT, CDR2 FYEKMQ (reference sequence). CDR3 length equals 18 residues. J was trimmed by 0 bases and V by 5 bases; bases with no gene match: 7. CDR3 in amino acids: CASSPGLAGAPAKNIQYF. The CDR3 DNA reads as TGTGCCAGCAGCCCAGGACTAGCGGGAGCCCCAGCCAAAAACATTCAGTACTTC.

This rearrangement joins TRBV28 to TRBJ2-5, with D possibly TRBD1 on 5 matching bases. V dropped 6 bases and J dropped 1 base, with 15 bases sitting between them. Germline V gene data show CDR1 as MDHEN and CDR2 as SYDVKM. This CDR3 is 15 amino acids long. CDR3 in amino acids: CASRSPGQGQETQYF. CDR3 in DNA: TGTGCCAGCAGAAGTCCCGGGCAGGGCCAAGAGACCCAGTACTTC.

The chain has TRBV29-1 and TRBJ2-1, with D possibly matching TRBD1 (6 bases). The length of the CDR3 is 14 residues. CDR1 is SQVTM and CDR2 is ANQGSEA in the germline V gene. The ends were cut back, 6 bases at V and 9 bases at J, with 21 bases in the middle. This chain's CDR3 is CSVWGHVRRGEQFF. CDR3 in DNA: TGCAGCGTGTGGGGACACGTCCGTCGGGGTGAGCAGTTCTTC.

The rearrangement uses TRBV19 and TRBJ1-5, with unresolved D. The CDR3 covers 18 residues. The V end was cut by 4 bases, the J end by 0 bases, with 19 bases between. In germline, CDR1 is LNHDA, CDR2 SQIVND (reference sequence). CDR3 residues: CASSTRTVGLYSNQPQHF. The CDR3 DNA reads TGTGCCAGTAGTACCCGAACCGTCGGGCTTTATAGCAATCAGCCCCAGCATTTT.

This clonotype was detected only a few times. CDR3 loop: CSARDPRTSGSSAEQFF. The CDR3 DNA reads TGCAGTGCTAGAGATCCGCGGACTAGCGGGAGTTCTGCTGAGCAGTTCTTC. The V call is TRBV20-1, the J call TRBJ2-1; 13 bases agree with TRBD2. Germline loops: CDR1 DFQATT, CDR2 SNEGSKA (reference sequence). The CDR3 extends over 17 amino acids. V shed 0 bases, J shed 9 bases, and the junction held 11 bases outside the gene matches.

The chain has TRBV19 and TRBJ1-5, with 8 bases identical to TRBD1. Germline values: CDR1 LNHDA, CDR2 SQIVND (reference sequence). V was pared by 5 bases and J by 4 bases, with 10 bases of the junction left unmatched. There are 16 residues in the CDR3. The chain's CDR3 is CASSGRWTGRNQPQHF. CDR3 DNA sequence: TGTGCCAGTAGTGGCCGATGGACAGGGAGGAATCAGCCCCAGCATTTT.

This clonotype was recorded only once. The chain is built from TRBV20-1 and TRBJ2-7; D not certain. V lost 5 bases, J lost 1 base, and 12 bases lay in between. CDR3 length: 13 amino acids. In germline, CDR1 is DFQATT, CDR2 SNEGSKA (reference sequence). CDR3 in DNA: TGCAGTGCTCCCCCTATCTCATCCTACGAGCAGTACTTC. It is translated as CSAPPISSYEQYF.

The genes are TRBV9 and TRBJ2-6; D is unresolved. The CDR3 totals 16 residues. Germline CDR1 SGDLS, CDR2 YYNGEE. Trimming left V 3 bases short and J 2 bases short, with 12 bases between. This CDR3 is CASSADTLPGANVLTF. DNA of the CDR3: TGTGCCAGCAGCGCCGACACTCTTCCTGGGGCCAACGTCCTGACTTTC. The complete variable domain, with remaining parts taken from reference TRBV9 and TRBJ2-6, reads DSGVTQTPKHLITATGQRVTLRCSPRSGDLSVYWYQQSLDQGLQFLIQYYNGEERAKGNILERFSAQQFPDLHSELNLSSLELGDSALYFCASSADTLPGANVLTFGAGSRLTVL.

This clonotype was found a few times. The chain uses TRBV24-1 and TRBJ2-2; 9 bases line up with TRBD1. The CDR3 length is 16 residues. The germline V gene has CDR1 KGHDR and CDR2 SFDVKD. With 5 bases clipped from V and 3 bases from J, the junction kept 6 bases outside the gene matches. The CDR3 loop reads CATSVSGTGHTGELFF. The CDR3 nucleotides read TGTGCCACCAGTGTATCCGGGACAGGGCACACCGGGGAGCTGTTTTTT.

The chain recombines TRBV20-1 with TRBJ1-2; D is undetermined. V was shortened by 3 bases and J by 5 bases, with 10 bases between the two germline ends. This CDR3 spans 12 amino acids. CDR1 and CDR2 from the germline V gene are DFQATT and SNEGSKA (reference sequence). CDR3 loop: CSASYSEYGYTF. CDR3 sequence (DNA): TGCAGTGCTAGTTACAGCGAGTATGGCTACACCTTC.

The CDR3 here is CASSLLLVEVAKNIQYF. The DNA of the CDR3 is TGTGCCAGCAGTTTGTTGTTGGTAGAAGTAGCCAAAAACATTCAGTACTTC. This chain connects TRBV12-3 or TRBV12-4 to TRBJ2-4; D unclear. This CDR3 comprises 17 residues. Trimming removed 3 bases from V and 0 bases from J, with 15 bases in between.

The chain couples TRBV29-1 to TRBJ2-7, with 8 bases matching TRBD1. The germline gives CDR1 SQVTM, CDR2 ANQGSEA. The CDR3 has 11 residues. J was trimmed by 6 bases and V by 6 bases; bases with no gene match: 4. DNA of the CDR3: TGCAGCGTGACAGGGGTAGGCGAGCAGTACTTC. This encodes CSVTGVGEQYF.

This chain connects TRBV9 to TRBJ2-7; tentatively, D is TRBD2 (6 bases). The CDR3 length is 14 residues. V gave up 2 bases and J gave up 0 bases, with 9 bases separating them. Germline V gives CDR1 SGDLS, CDR2 YYNGEE. The CDR3 loop reads CASSVSGNSYEQYF. The CDR3 nucleotides are TGTGCCAGCAGCGTTAGCGGAAACTCCTACGAGCAGTACTTC.

In this sample, this clonotype turned up a few times. The chain carries TRBV7-2 and TRBJ2-5, with D perhaps matching TRBD1 (6 bases). This CDR3 comprises 13 residues. Trimming left V 6 bases short and J 3 bases short, with 11 bases between. Germline assignment: CDR1 SGHTA and CDR2 FQGNSA. Here the CDR3 DNA reads TGTGCCAGCAGTCGGACAGAAAAAGAGACCCAGTACTTC. It yields the protein CASSRTEKETQYF. The complete variable domain, with remaining parts taken from reference TRBV7-2 and TRBJ2-5, reads GAGVSQSPSNKVTEKGKDVELRCDPISGHTALYWYRQSLGQGLEFLIYFQGNSAPDKSGLPSDRFSAERTGGSVSTLTIQRTQQEDSAVYLCASSRTEKETQYFGPGTRLLVL.